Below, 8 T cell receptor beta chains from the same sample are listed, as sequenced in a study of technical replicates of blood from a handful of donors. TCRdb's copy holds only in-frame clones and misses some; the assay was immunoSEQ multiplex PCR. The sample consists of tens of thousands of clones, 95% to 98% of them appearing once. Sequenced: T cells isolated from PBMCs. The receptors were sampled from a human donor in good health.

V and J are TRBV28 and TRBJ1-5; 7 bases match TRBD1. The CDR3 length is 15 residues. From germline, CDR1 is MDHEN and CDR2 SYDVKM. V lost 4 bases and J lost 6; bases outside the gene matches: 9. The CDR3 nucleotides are TGTGCCAGCAGTTGGATGGGACAGTGGGGTCAGCCCCAGCATTTT. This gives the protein CASSWMGQWGQPQHF.

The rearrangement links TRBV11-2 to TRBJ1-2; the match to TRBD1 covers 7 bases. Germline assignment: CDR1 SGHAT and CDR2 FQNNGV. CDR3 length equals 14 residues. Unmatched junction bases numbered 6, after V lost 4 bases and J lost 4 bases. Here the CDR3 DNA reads TGTGCCAGCAGCTCCGACAGGGCTTCCTATGGCTACACCTTC. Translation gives CASSSDRASYGYTF.

The CDR3 here is CASSLPGQSMNTEAFF. The CDR3 nucleotides are TGTGCCAGCAGCTTACCGGGACAGTCCATGAACACTGAAGCTTTCTTT. V and J are TRBV11-2 and TRBJ1-1; 7 bases are shared with TRBD1. Per germline, CDR1 SGHAT and CDR2 FQNNGV. V trimming: 2 bases; J trimming: 0 bases; junction bases outside the gene matches: 6. The CDR3 has 16 residues.

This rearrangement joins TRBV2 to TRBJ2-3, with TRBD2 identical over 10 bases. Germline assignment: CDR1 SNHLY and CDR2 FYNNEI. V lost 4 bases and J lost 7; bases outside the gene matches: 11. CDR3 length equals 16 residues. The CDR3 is CASSAGLAVMVNTQYF. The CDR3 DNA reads TGTGCCAGCAGTGCTGGACTAGCGGTTATGGTGAATACGCAGTATTTT.

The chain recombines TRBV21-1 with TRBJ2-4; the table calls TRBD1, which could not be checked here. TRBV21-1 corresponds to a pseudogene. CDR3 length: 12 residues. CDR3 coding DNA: TGTGCCAAGAGACAGGTTCGGGACATTCAGTACTTC. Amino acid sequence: CAKRQVRDIQYF.

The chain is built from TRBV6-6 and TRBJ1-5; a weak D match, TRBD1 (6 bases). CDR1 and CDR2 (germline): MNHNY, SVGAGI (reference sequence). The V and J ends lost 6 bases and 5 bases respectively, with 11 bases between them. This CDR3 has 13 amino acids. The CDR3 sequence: CASRHRVDQPQHF. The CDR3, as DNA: TGTGCCAGCAGGCACAGGGTGGATCAGCCCCAGCATTTT.

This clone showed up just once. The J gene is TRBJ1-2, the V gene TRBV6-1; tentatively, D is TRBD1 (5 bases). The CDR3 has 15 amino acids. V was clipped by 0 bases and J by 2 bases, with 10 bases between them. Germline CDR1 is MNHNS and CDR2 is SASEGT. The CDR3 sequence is CASSEAAGGNYGYTF. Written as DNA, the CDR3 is TGTGCCAGCAGTGAAGCGGCCGGGGGAAACTATGGCTACACCTTC.

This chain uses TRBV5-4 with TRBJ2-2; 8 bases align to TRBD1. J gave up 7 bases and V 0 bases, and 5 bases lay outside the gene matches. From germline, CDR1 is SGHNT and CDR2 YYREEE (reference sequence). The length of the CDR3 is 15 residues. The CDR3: CASSLALGTGGELFF. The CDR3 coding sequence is TGTGCCAGCAGCTTGGCCCTTGGGACAGGCGGGGAGCTGTTTTTT.